Listed below are T cell receptor beta chains from one sample, sequenced in a study of T cells after yellow fever vaccination. Each CDR3 protein is one row after TCRdb ran MiXCR on the 5' RACE reads. Of 250,000 to 400,000 distinct CDR3 sequences in the sample, approximately 4% were seen once. Sequenced material: PBMCs, taken 5 days after the yellow fever booster vaccination. The receptor source for this set is a man aged 18 to 35 who received the YFV17D yellow fever vaccine. CDR3s include the opening cysteine and the closing phenylalanine or tryptophan. The D gene is left open where the match is weak. Clone size is shown for a subset of rows, as once, few, many or a class of expanded clone.

>-|TRBV10-2|many|TRBJ1-1
CASSLQGYTEAFF
>-|TRBV7-9|many|TRBJ2-7
CASSRDSYYEQYF
>TRBD2|TRBV27|few|TRBJ2-1
CASSLLGTSSYEQFF
>TRBD1|TRBV10-3|many|TRBJ2-1
CATGTEIGNEQFF
>-|TRBV5-1|few|TRBJ1-4
CASSPVVDINEKLFF
>TRBD1|TRBV6-5|few|TRBJ1-6
CASSYRGPDSPLHF
>-|TRBV7-2|-|TRBJ1-2
CASSPGVGLLGYTF
>-|TRBV21-1|many|TRBJ1-2
CASSKGTDLYGYTF
>-|TRBV29-1|few|TRBJ1-1
CSVGYMNTEAFF
>-|TRBV6-2/TRBV6-3|-|TRBJ2-3
CASSHVLDTQYF
>-|TRBV5-6|-|TRBJ1-2
CASSRQDIYGYTF
>-|TRBV18|many|TRBJ1-1
CASSPRGVDTEAFF
>TRBD2|TRBV4-1|-|TRBJ2-5
CASSPTSGGAETQYF
>TRBD1|TRBV27|few|TRBJ1-5
CATRDQGAGNQPQHF
>-|TRBV4-1|few|TRBJ1-2
CASSQVWGDYGYTF
>-|TRBV6-1|few|TRBJ2-7
CASSEARGISYEQYF
>TRBD2|TRBV5-1|many|TRBJ2-5
CASSLGAGFQETQYF
>-|TRBV20-1|-|TRBJ2-5
CSARSRGETQYF
>-|TRBV6-5|many|TRBJ1-2
CASRKGIGLSTF
>TRBD1|TRBV9|few|TRBJ1-1
CASSGTGSTMNTEAFF
>TRBD1|TRBV7-9|-|TRBJ1-1
CASILTGTGVTEAFF
>-|TRBV11-3|-|TRBJ2-3
CASSLGGAALTDTQYF
>TRBD2|TRBV4-1|many|TRBJ2-3
CASSPGLAATDTQYF
>-|TRBV4-1|-|TRBJ1-5
CASSQDSGGLGNQPQHF
>-|TRBV6-5|few|TRBJ2-4
CASSYSGKGSIQYF
>TRBD1|TRBV6-5|-|TRBJ1-1
CATLRGQGGTEAFF
>TRBD1|TRBV2|-|TRBJ2-4
CASSEATGVYDIQYF
>-|TRBV19|few|TRBJ1-1
CASSTGRGVENTEAFF
>-|TRBV4-3|-|TRBJ1-1
CASSQDGPGGVGEAFF
>-|TRBV4-2|many|TRBJ1-2
CASSQDASGAGGYGYTF
>TRBD1|TRBV7-2|-|TRBJ1-2
CASILSWTGSNYGYTF
>TRBD2|TRBV7-2|many|TRBJ2-1
CASSLNPTSGGYNEQFF
>-|TRBV4-1|few|TRBJ2-1
CASSLFRQNNEQFF
>-|TRBV5-4|many|TRBJ1-1
CASSRVGGANTEAFF
>-|TRBV5-1|few|TRBJ1-6
CASSLVEGGSPLHF
>TRBD2|TRBV5-1|-|TRBJ2-1
CASSLAGIAGGLSGEQFF
>-|TRBV5-5|few|TRBJ1-1
CASSRDGRVMNTEAFF
>-|TRBV5-1|-|TRBJ2-3
CASSSEYLTEDTQYF
>-|TRBV27|few|TRBJ2-3
CASSSVQRDTQYF
>-|TRBV7-2|many|TRBJ2-1
CASSAQGLDNEQFF
>-|TRBV15|many|TRBJ2-1
CATSRESWARQRYNEQFF
>-|TRBV12-3/TRBV12-4|-|TRBJ1-2
CASRDTASEGYGYTF
>-|TRBV4-1|-|TRBJ1-6
CASSQNRVGHSPLHF
>TRBD2|TRBV10-3|many|TRBJ2-5
CAISPPPGLAGGETQYF
>-|TRBV4-1|many|TRBJ2-6
CASSQDAGAGANVLTF
>-|TRBV4-1|many|TRBJ1-1
CASSQGVGRTTEAFF
>-|TRBV5-1|-|TRBJ2-2
CASRVDYTGELFF
>-|TRBV6-5|many|TRBJ2-1
CASSYSASYNEQFF
>-|TRBV11-2|few|TRBJ1-6
CASSRHRNSPLHF
>-|TRBV11-2|-|TRBJ2-1
CASSPTVAGADNEQFF
>TRBD1|TRBV28|few|TRBJ1-1
CASSSPTGDGAFF
>TRBD2|TRBV6-5|many|TRBJ2-3
CASHTGGGLDTQYF
>-|TRBV20-1|-|TRBJ1-5
CSARDNLLKLNQPQHF
>TRBD2|TRBV7-2|few|TRBJ2-2
CASSSIAGVFTGELFF
>TRBD2|TRBV20-1|-|TRBJ2-3
CSARRASGGYTDTQYF